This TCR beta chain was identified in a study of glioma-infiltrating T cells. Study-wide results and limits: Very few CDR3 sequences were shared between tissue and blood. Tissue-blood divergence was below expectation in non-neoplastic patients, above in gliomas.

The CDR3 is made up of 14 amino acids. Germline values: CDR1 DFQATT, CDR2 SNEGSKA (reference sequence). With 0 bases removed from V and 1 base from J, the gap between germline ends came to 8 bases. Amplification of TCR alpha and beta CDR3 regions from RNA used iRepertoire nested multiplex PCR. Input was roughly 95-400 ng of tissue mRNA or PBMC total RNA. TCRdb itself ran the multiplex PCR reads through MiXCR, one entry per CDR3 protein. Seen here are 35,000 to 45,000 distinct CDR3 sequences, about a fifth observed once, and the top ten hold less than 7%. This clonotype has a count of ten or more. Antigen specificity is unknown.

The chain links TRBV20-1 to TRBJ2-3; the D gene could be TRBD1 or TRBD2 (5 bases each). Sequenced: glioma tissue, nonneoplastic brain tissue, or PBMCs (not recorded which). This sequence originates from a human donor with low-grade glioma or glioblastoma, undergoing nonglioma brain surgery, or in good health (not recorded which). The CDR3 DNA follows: TGCAGTGCTAGAGAGGGACCCCGCACAGATACGCAGTATTTT. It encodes CSAREGPRTDTQYF.